Below, 25 T cell receptor beta chains from the same sample are listed, as sequenced in a study of cytomegalovirus exposure and HLA in healthy donors. Only in-frame clones appear in the TCRdb table, and some are missing; sequencing was by immunoSEQ multiplex PCR. The profile shows approximately 150,000 clones, more than 70% of them singletons. Sequences were obtained from PBMCs. These receptors all come from a man under 40 in good health and CMV-seropositive.

This sequence joins TRBV30 and TRBJ2-1; 9 positions agree with TRBD2. Trimming took 0 bases from V and 13 from J; bases not matched to a gene: 10. Looked up from germline, CDR1 is GTSNPN and CDR2 is SVGIG (reference sequence). The CDR3 runs 14 residues. CDR3 sequence reads: CAWSVTGSGGTQFF. CDR3 nucleotides: TGTGCCTGGAGTGTCACGGGGAGCGGGGGGACACAGTTCTTC.

The chain employs TRBV19 and TRBJ1-4; 11 bases line up with TRBD1. V trimming: 3 bases; J trimming: 8 bases; junction bases outside the gene matches: 5. The CDR3 runs to 15 residues. Germline V gene data show CDR1 as LNHDA and CDR2 as SQIVND (reference sequence). The CDR3 region has the DNA TGTGCCAGTAGTATTGGGGACAGGGGGTACGAAAAACTGTTTTTT. It yields the protein CASSIGDRGYEKLFF.

The chain is built from TRBV9 and TRBJ2-7; TRBD2 matches 7 bases. The trim removed 0 bases at V and 3 bases at J, leaving 6 bases unmatched. Germline CDR1 SGDLS, CDR2 YYNGEE. The length of the CDR3 is 15 residues. CDR3 in DNA: TGTGCCAGCAGCGTAGCTGGACTAGGGAGCTACGAGCAGTACTTC. It translates to CASSVAGLGSYEQYF. Full variable domain (remainder filled in from reference TRBV9 and TRBJ2-7): DSGVTQTPKHLITATGQRVTLRCSPRSGDLSVYWYQQSLDQGLQFLIQYYNGEERAKGNILERFSAQQFPDLHSELNLSSLELGDSALYFCASSVAGLGSYEQYFGPGTRLTVT.

This chain joins TRBV19 and TRBJ1-4; D unresolved. The length of the CDR3 is 15 residues. Trimming removed 6 bases from V and 8 bases from J, with 19 bases in between. Germline V gene data show CDR1 as LNHDA and CDR2 as SQIVND (reference sequence). CDR3 sequence reads: CASSPLGGRWEKLFF. In DNA form, the CDR3 reads TGTGCCAGTAGCCCCCTTGGCGGTCGCTGGGAAAAACTGTTTTTT.

This chain links TRBV9 with TRBJ2-1; 9 bases fit TRBD1. Germline V gene data show CDR1 as SGDLS and CDR2 as YYNGEE. After removal of 6 bases from V and 5 bases from J, the junction contained 18 bases not matched to a gene. The CDR3 consists of 18 residues. The CDR3 reads CASKGGPGTGLADNEQFF. The CDR3 nucleotides are TGTGCCAGCAAGGGGGGCCCCGGGACAGGGCTAGCGGACAATGAGCAGTTCTTC.

This clone has a handful of counts. The chain joins TRBV9 to TRBJ2-7; 13 bases are a match to TRBD2. The germline gives CDR1 SGDLS, CDR2 YYNGEE. J gave up 5 bases and V 3 bases, and 5 bases lay outside the gene matches. The length of the CDR3 is 15 residues. The CDR3 sequence is CASSGGTSGTDEQYF. The CDR3 DNA reads TGTGCCAGCAGCGGGGGGACTAGCGGGACTGACGAGCAGTACTTC.

This rearrangement joins TRBV6-5 to TRBJ2-3, with D perhaps TRBD1 (6 bases). V lost 4 bases and J lost 8, with 16 bases in between. From germline, CDR1 is MNHEY and CDR2 SVGAGI. The CDR3 spans 14 residues. As DNA, the CDR3 is TGTGCCAGCAGTTCGCAAGGGGGAACCACTACGCAGTATTTT. It yields the protein CASSSQGGTTTQYF.

The chain combines TRBV11-2 with TRBJ2-1; D possibly corresponds to TRBD2 (5 bases). The CDR3 extends over 14 amino acids. V was trimmed by 5 bases and J by 9 bases, leaving 17 bases between them. From germline, CDR1 is SGHAT and CDR2 FQNNGV. The CDR3 loop is CASSLTRVNAEQFF. In DNA, the CDR3 is TGTGCCAGCAGCCTCACGAGGGTAAACGCTGAGCAGTTCTTC.

The V call is TRBV10-3, the J call TRBJ2-7; D is undetermined. Germline CDR1 reads ENHRY; CDR2 reads SYGVKD. The CDR3 length is 17 residues. V lost 0 bases to trimming and J lost 4 bases, with 19 bases between them. In DNA form, the CDR3 reads TGTGCCATCAGTGAGTCGAACTTGGCGGATTTTGTTTACGAGCAGTACTTC. It encodes CAISESNLADFVYEQYF.

The chain uses TRBV2 and TRBJ2-7; D is perhaps TRBD2 (5 bases). CDR1 is SNHLY and CDR2 is FYNNEI in the germline V gene. The V end was cut by 8 bases, the J end by 3 bases, with 17 bases between. The CDR3 covers 14 residues. The CDR3 is CASLRGPSVYEQYF. CDR3 nucleotides: TGTGCCAGCCTACGAGGGCCCAGCGTCTACGAGCAGTACTTC.

The chain links TRBV7-3 to TRBJ2-1, with a possible D match to TRBD2 (7 bases). The V gene lost 1 base and the J gene lost 7 bases, with 14 bases spanning the gap. Germline CDR1 is SGHTA and CDR2 is FQGTGA. The CDR3 has 15 amino acids. This CDR3 reads CASSLRGGARNEQFF. In DNA, the CDR3 is TGTGCCAGCAGCTTAAGAGGGGGGGCCAGAAATGAGCAGTTCTTC.

This clone was counted only a few times. This sequence joins TRBV29-1 and TRBJ1-2, with a possible D match to TRBD1 (6 bases). The V and J ends lost 3 bases and 5 bases respectively, with 7 bases between them. From germline, CDR1 is SQVTM and CDR2 ANQGSEA. The CDR3 runs to 11 residues. The DNA of the CDR3 is TGCAGCGTTGACGGGACATATGGCTACACCTTC. Protein sequence: CSVDGTYGYTF.

The chain is built from TRBV28 and TRBJ1-1, with 10 bases matching TRBD1. The ends lost 4 bases at V and 2 bases at J; junction bases unmatched: 7. This CDR3 is 16 amino acids long. Germline values: CDR1 MDHEN, CDR2 SYDVKM. In nucleotides, the CDR3 is TGTGCCAGCAGTTCGTGGACAGGGGGGGTTAACACTGAAGCTTTCTTT. It is translated as CASSSWTGGVNTEAFF.

This clone turned up a few times. The V call is TRBV19, the J call TRBJ1-5; D is uncertain. This CDR3 spans 13 amino acids. The germline gives CDR1 LNHDA, CDR2 SQIVND (reference sequence). V lost 5 bases and J lost 4, with 9 bases in between. CDR3 nucleotide sequence: TGTGCCAGTAGTCCAGCGGTAAATCAGCCCCAGCATTTT. This gives the protein CASSPAVNQPQHF.

This rearrangement joins TRBV5-6 to TRBJ2-5, with 10 nucleotides matching TRBD1. Germline CDR1 reads SGHDT; CDR2 reads YYEEEE. V shed 2 bases and J 5 bases; nucleotides not matched to a gene: 9. CDR3 length: 16 residues. CDR3 in amino acids: CASSFGTGDIGETQYF. The CDR3 DNA sequence: TGTGCCAGCAGCTTCGGGACAGGGGACATAGGGGAGACCCAGTACTTC.

Note on this clone: Other nucleotide sequences from this sample produce the same CDR3. The J gene is TRBJ2-2, the V gene TRBV6-5, with 11 bases that match TRBD2. The germline gives CDR1 MNHEY, CDR2 SVGAGI. The CDR3 is made up of 15 amino acids. V trimming: 5 bases; J trimming: 2 bases; junction bases outside the gene matches: 1. The CDR3, as DNA: TGTGCCAGCAGTACTAGCGGGGGTAACACCGGGGAGCTGTTTTTT. It encodes CASSTSGGNTGELFF.

The chain combines TRBV6-5 with TRBJ1-2; 7 nucleotides agree with TRBD1. The CDR3 has 14 amino acids. The trim removed 6 bases at V and 0 bases at J, leaving 4 bases unmatched. Germline CDR1 MNHEY, CDR2 SVGAGI. The CDR3 DNA is TGTGCCAGCAGGAGGGACAGTGCTAACTATGGCTACACCTTC. This encodes CASRRDSANYGYTF.

This clone showed up just once. One end of the junction does not line up with germline, which may come from a read error. V and J are TRBV11-2 and TRBJ2-1; 8 bases are shared with TRBD2. This CDR3 is 17 amino acids long. Germline V gene data show CDR1 as SGHAT and CDR2 as FQNNGV. The CDR3 loop is CASSLGRGTSHYNEQFF. The DNA for the CDR3 is TGTGCCAGCAGTTTAGGGAGGGGGACTAGTCACTACAATGAGCAGTTCTTC. Full variable domain (remainder filled in from reference TRBV11-2 and TRBJ2-1): EAGVAQSPRYKIIEKRQSVAFWCNPISGHATLYWYQQILGQGPKLLIQFQNNGVVDDSQLPKDRFSAERLKGVDSTLKIQPAKLEDSAVYLCASSLGRGTSHYNEQFFGPGTRLTVL.

In this sample, this clone turned up once. The chain carries TRBV11-2 and TRBJ2-7, with D possibly matching TRBD1 (5 bases). V lost 1 base, J lost 6 bases, and 19 bases lay in between. Germline CDR1 reads SGHAT; CDR2 reads FQNNGV. This CDR3 comprises 16 residues. Here the CDR3 reads CASSLVITGRPSEQYF. The CDR3 nucleotides are TGTGCCAGCAGCTTAGTAATAACAGGACGTCCCTCCGAGCAGTACTTC.

The chain links TRBV30 to TRBJ2-6; D is perhaps TRBD2 (6 bases). This CDR3 region has 15 residues. Germline assignment: CDR1 GTSNPN and CDR2 SVGIG (reference sequence). The V end was cut by 2 bases, the J end by 3 bases, with 11 bases between. The DNA of the CDR3 is TGTGCCTGGAGTATGCTGGGACTTGGGGCCAACGTCCTGACTTTC. Its translation is CAWSMLGLGANVLTF.

V gene TRBV11-2 combines with J gene TRBJ2-5; no clear D gene. Germline lookup yields CDR1 SGHAT and CDR2 FQNNGV. Trimming removed 4 bases at V and 7 bases at J, with 10 bases between. CDR3 length equals 12 residues. The CDR3 region has the DNA TGTGCCAGCAGCTACGAAGAGAGGACCCAGTACTTC. This codes for CASSYEERTQYF. The full variable domain, completed using reference TRBV11-2 and TRBJ2-5, is EAGVAQSPRYKIIEKRQSVAFWCNPISGHATLYWYQQILGQGPKLLIQFQNNGVVDDSQLPKDRFSAERLKGVDSTLKIQPAKLEDSAVYLCASSYEERTQYFGPGTRLLVL.

The gene calls are TRBV21-1 and TRBJ1-3; the DNA was not used to check the table's D call, TRBD1. TRBV21-1 is an annotated pseudogene. The CDR3 sequence is 17 residues long. The CDR3 DNA reads TGTGCCAGCAGCAAAGGGGACAGGCCGAGCTCTGGAAACACCATATATTTT. It specifies CASSKGDRPSSGNTIYF.

This clone appeared a few times. CDR3 region: CASSPGQGDGQPQHF. The DNA for the CDR3 is TGTGCCAGCAGCCCGGGACAGGGGGACGGACAGCCCCAGCATTTT. V gene TRBV4-2 combines with J gene TRBJ1-5; TRBD1 agrees at 11 bases. The V gene's germline CDR1 is LGHNA and CDR2 YNFKEQ. V shed 4 bases, J shed 7 bases, and the junction held 6 bases outside the gene matches. The CDR3 runs 15 residues.

The chain is built from TRBV15 and TRBJ2-7; D ambiguous. The CDR3 has 14 amino acids. V shed 0 bases and J shed 0 bases, with 6 bases lying between them. Germline V gene lookup returns CDR1 LNHNV and CDR2 YYDKDF (reference sequence). In DNA form, the CDR3 reads TGTGCCACCAGCAGAGATCGCTACTCCTACGAGCAGTACTTC. Its translation: CATSRDRYSYEQYF.

This sequence joins TRBV27 and TRBJ1-5; TRBD1 matches 7 bases. Looked up from germline, CDR1 is MNHEY and CDR2 is SMNVEV (reference sequence). There are 13 residues in the CDR3. V dropped 4 bases and J dropped 12; count of bases not matched to a gene: 9. CDR3 in amino acids: CASSSGGLGDQHF. For the CDR3, the DNA is TGTGCCAGCAGTTCAGGGGGGCTTGGCGACCAGCATTTT.